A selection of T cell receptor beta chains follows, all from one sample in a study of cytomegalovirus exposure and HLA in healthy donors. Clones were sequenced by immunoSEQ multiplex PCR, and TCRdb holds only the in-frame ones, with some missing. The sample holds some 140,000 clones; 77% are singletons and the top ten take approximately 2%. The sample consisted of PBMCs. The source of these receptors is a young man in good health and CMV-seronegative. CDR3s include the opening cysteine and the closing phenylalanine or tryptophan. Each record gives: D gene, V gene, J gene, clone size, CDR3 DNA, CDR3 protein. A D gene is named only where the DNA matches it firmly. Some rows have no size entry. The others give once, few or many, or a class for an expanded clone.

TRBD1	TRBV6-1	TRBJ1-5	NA	TGTGCCAGCAGTGAGGGGACAGCTAGCAATCAGCCCCAGCATTTT	CASSEGTASNQPQHF
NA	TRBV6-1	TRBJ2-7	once	TGTGCCAGCAGTATGACTTCAGCAGAGGCCGAGCAGTACTTC	CASSMTSAEAEQYF
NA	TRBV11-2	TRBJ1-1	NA	TGTGCCAGCAGCCGGGGGACTGAAGCTTTCTTT	CASSRGTEAFF
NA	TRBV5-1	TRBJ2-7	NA	TGCGCCAGCAGCCTGGGGGGACTTTACGAGCAGTACTTC	CASSLGGLYEQYF
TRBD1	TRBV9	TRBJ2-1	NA	TGTGCCAGCAGCAGGGGGGGGACAGGGGGCGGAGATGAGCAGTTCTTC	CASSRGGTGGGDEQFF
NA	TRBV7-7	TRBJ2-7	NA	TGTGCTAGCAGCAGGGAGAACTCCTACGAGCAGTACTTC	CASSRENSYEQYF
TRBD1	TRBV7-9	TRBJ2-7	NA	TGTGCCAGCAGCTCCGACAGGGGTCTTGGGTGGGAGCAGTACTTC	CASSSDRGLGWEQYF
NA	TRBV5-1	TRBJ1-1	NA	TGCGCCAGCAGCCGACTTCAGGGGAACACTGAAGCTTTCTTT	CASSRLQGNTEAFF
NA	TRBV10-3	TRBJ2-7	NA	TGTGCCATCAGTGAGTCTGGAGGGATGGACTACGAGCAGTACTTC	CAISESGGMDYEQYF
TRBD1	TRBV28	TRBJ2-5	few	TGTGCCAGTAACCATAGGAGACAGGGACGGTATGAGACCCAGTACTTC	CASNHRRQGRYETQYF
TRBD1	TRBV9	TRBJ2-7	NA	TGTGCCAGCAGCCTAGGGGGCAGCCCTTCCTACGAGCAGTACTTC	CASSLGGSPSYEQYF
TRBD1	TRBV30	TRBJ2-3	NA	TGTGCCTGGGGGACAGGGGGCGCAGATACGCAGTATTTT	CAWGTGGADTQYF
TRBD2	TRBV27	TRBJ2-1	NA	TGTGCCAGCAGTTTACTGACTAGCGGGAGTAGGGTATACAATGAGCAGTTCTTC	CASSLLTSGSRVYNEQFF
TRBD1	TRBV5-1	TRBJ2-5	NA	TGCGCCAGCAGCCAGGGACAGGGGGAGACCCAGTACTTC	CASSQGQGETQYF
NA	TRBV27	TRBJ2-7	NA	TGTGCCAGCACCGCAACAGGGAGTGGCGAGCAGTACTTC	CASTATGSGEQYF
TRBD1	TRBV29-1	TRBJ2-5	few	TGCAGCGTGACAGGGCCGGCGACCCAGTACTTC	CSVTGPATQYF
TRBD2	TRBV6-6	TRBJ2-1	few	TGTGCCAGCAGCCCCGGGGGGGGGAAGCAGTTCTTC	CASSPGGGKQFF
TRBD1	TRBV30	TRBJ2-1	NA	TGTGCCTGGAGTGAGGACAGGGAGCAGTTCTTC	CAWSEDREQFF
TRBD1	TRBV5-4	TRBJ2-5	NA	TGTGCCAGCAGCTTGGAAGGACAGGGGGAGACCCAGTACTTC	CASSLEGQGETQYF
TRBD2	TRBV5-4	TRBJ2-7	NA	TGTGCCAGCAGCTTGGCAGCGGGAACGGGGGAGCAGTACTTC	CASSLAAGTGEQYF
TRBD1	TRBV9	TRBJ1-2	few	TGTGCCAGCAGCGAGGGACAGGGATCAGACTACACCTTC	CASSEGQGSDYTF
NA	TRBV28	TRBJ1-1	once	TGTGCCACACAGGCCGACACTGAAGCTTTCTTT	CATQADTEAFF
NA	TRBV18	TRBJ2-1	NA	TGTGCCAGCTCTCCGGACTCCGGATCCTACAATGAGCAGTTCTTC	CASSPDSGSYNEQFF
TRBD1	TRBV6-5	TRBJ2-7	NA	TGTGCCAGCAGTTTTAGGGGACAGGGCCTTCCCGAGCAGTACTTC	CASSFRGQGLPEQYF
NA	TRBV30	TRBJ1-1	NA	TGTGCCTGGATTGGCCAGGCCTCCGGTCGAGCTTTCTTT	CAWIGQASGRAFF
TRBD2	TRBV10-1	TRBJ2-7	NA	TGCGCCAGCTCCTCCTTAACTAGCGGGAGTCCCCACGAGCAGTACTTC	CASSSLTSGSPHEQYF
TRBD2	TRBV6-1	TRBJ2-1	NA	TGTGCCAGCAGTGAAGAGCGGGGCTACAATGAGCAGTTCTTC	CASSEERGYNEQFF
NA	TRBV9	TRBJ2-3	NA	TGTGCCAGCAGCGTAGATGGCGGGGTAAGCACAGATACGCAGTATTTT	CASSVDGGVSTDTQYF
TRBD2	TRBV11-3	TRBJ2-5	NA	TGTGCCAGCAGCTTAGAAAACCTAGCGGGAGGGTTAAAGACCCAGTACTTC	CASSLENLAGGLKTQYF
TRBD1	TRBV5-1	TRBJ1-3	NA	TGCGCCAGCAGGGGACAGGGGCTAATGGGAAACACCATATATTTT	CASRGQGLMGNTIYF
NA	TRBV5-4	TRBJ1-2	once	TGTGCCAGCAGTCCCCAGCGCGACTATGGCTACACCTTC	CASSPQRDYGYTF
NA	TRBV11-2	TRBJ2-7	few	TGTGCCAGCAGCTTAGTGGGCGCGGAGGCGAGCTACGAGCAGTACTTC	CASSLVGAEASYEQYF
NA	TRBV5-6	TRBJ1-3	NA	TGTGCCAGCAGCTTGCAACAGGGCTTCTCTGGAAACACCATATATTTT	CASSLQQGFSGNTIYF
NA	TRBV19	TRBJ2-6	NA	TGTGCCAGTAACATGGACAGAAAAGTTCCTGGAGGGGCCAACGTCCTGACTTTC	CASNMDRKVPGGANVLTF
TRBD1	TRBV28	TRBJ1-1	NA	TGTGCCAGCAGTTCCTGGACAGGGAGGAACACTGAAGCTTTCTTT	CASSSWTGRNTEAFF